The 30 T cell receptor beta chains listed next were all sequenced from one sample in a study of human T cells and chemical hapten exposure. Specified time point: patch test 3, about 24 weeks after DPC sensitization. Treatment given: therapeutic diphenylcyclopropenone sensitization with weekly scalp DPC. TCRdb re-called the RACE reads through MiXCR, storing one row per CDR3 protein. This sample has about 82,000 distinct CDR3 sequences, with roughly 13% found just once. The material sequenced was whole blood, taken in connection with sensitization to the hapten diphenylcyclopropenone (DPC). All receptors come from a woman between 50 and 59 years old with alopecia areata. Some clones in this sample may be carry-over from other donors' samples.

CDR3 bases: TGTGCCAGCAGTTTTGGTTCGAGCACGATGGGCTATGGCTACACCTTC. It translates to CASSFGSSTMGYGYTF. V is TRBV12-3 or TRBV12-4 and J is TRBJ1-2; D is uncertain. The CDR3 runs 16 residues. The V end was cut by 3 bases, the J end by 4 bases, with 18 bases between.

This clonotype showed up many times. The V call is TRBV7-8, the J call TRBJ2-2; D unresolved. Germline V CDR1 and CDR2: SGHVS, FQNEAQ. The CDR3 consists of 13 residues. The V gene lost 2 bases and the J gene lost 7 bases, with 8 bases spanning the gap. CDR3 residues: CASSLKLHGELFF. The CDR3 nucleotides read TGTGCCAGCAGCTTAAAGTTGCACGGGGAGCTGTTTTTT.

V and J are TRBV15 and TRBJ1-5; a possible D gene is TRBD1 (6 bases). CDR1 is LNHNV and CDR2 is YYDKDF in the germline V gene (reference sequence). The CDR3 loop spans 17 amino acids. Trimming removed 0 bases at V and 7 bases at J, with 19 bases between. The CDR3 spells CATSRDNLQGQDQPQHF. CDR3 bases: TGTGCCACCAGCAGAGATAATTTACAGGGTCAGGACCAGCCCCAGCATTTT.

By proportion, this clonotype is hyperexpanded. This chain joins TRBV20-1 and TRBJ2-7; 8 nucleotides match TRBD1. V lost 5 bases, J lost 5 bases, and 5 bases stayed unmatched. This CDR3 comprises 12 residues. Germline-derived CDR1 and CDR2 are DFQATT and SNEGSKA (reference sequence). CDR3 residues: CSAFRGLHEQYF. In DNA form, the CDR3 reads TGCAGTGCTTTCAGGGGGCTCCACGAGCAGTACTTC.

This clonotype showed up many times. V is TRBV7-3 and J is TRBJ2-1, with a weak D call TRBD1 (7 bases). The CDR3 covers 15 residues. V was clipped by 4 bases and J by 5 bases, with 15 bases between them. Per the germline V gene, CDR1 is SGHTA and CDR2 is FQGTGA. Here the CDR3 reads CASSSRGARDNEQFF. Written as DNA, the CDR3 is TGTGCCAGCAGCTCCAGGGGGGCTAGGGACAATGAGCAGTTCTTC.

This clonotype is medium-sized by share. The chain employs TRBV7-9 and TRBJ1-1; D is uncertain. V dropped 2 bases and J dropped 2 bases, with 0 bases sitting between them. Germline assignment: CDR1 SEHNR and CDR2 FQNEAQ (reference sequence). This CDR3 has 11 residues. Written as DNA, the CDR3 is TGTGCCAGCAGCTTAAACACTGAAGCTTTCTTT. Protein: CASSLNTEAFF.

There are many counts of this clonotype. V gene TRBV3-1 combines with J gene TRBJ2-3; 9 bases match TRBD2. The CDR3 is 17 residues long. Germline CDR1 LGHDT, CDR2 YNNKEL (reference sequence). The ends lost 4 bases at V and 6 bases at J; junction bases unmatched: 14. The CDR3 protein is CASSPNPIAGVTDTQYF. The CDR3 region has the DNA TGTGCCAGCAGCCCAAATCCGATAGCGGGAGTAACTGATACGCAGTATTTT.

This clonotype was seen a few times. This CDR3 reads CASSQDSAGINSPLHF. The CDR3 region has the DNA TGTGCCAGCAGCCAAGATTCGGCAGGGATTAATTCACCCCTCCACTTT. This rearrangement joins TRBV14 to TRBJ1-6; possibly TRBD1 for D (5 bases). V was cut by 0 bases and J by 6 bases, with 12 bases left in between. Germline values: CDR1 SGHDN, CDR2 FVKESK. CDR3 size: 16 residues.

This clonotype has ten or more counts. J is TRBJ2-6 and V is TRBV6-6; D unclear. The V gene lost 10 bases and the J gene lost 0 bases, with 10 bases spanning the gap. Germline V gene sequence: CDR1 MNHNY, CDR2 SVGAGI (reference sequence). The CDR3 totals 14 residues. The CDR3 sequence is CATFRASGANVLTF. CDR3 in DNA: TGTGCCACTTTCCGGGCCTCTGGGGCCAACGTCCTGACTTTC.

This chain joins TRBV2 and TRBJ2-7; D gene uncertain. Germline V CDR1 and CDR2: SNHLY, FYNNEI. Trimming took 3 bases from V and 5 from J, leaving 17 bases between them. The CDR3 is 15 residues long. The CDR3: CASSESNRIVDEQYF. For the CDR3, the DNA is TGTGCCAGCAGTGAGTCAAACCGAATCGTCGACGAGCAGTACTTC.

This clonotype was detected many times. The chain links TRBV14 to TRBJ1-1; D gene uncertain. The germline V and J ends were trimmed by 3 bases and 3 bases, with 14 bases remaining between them. This CDR3 spans 15 amino acids. The germline V gene encodes CDR1 SGHDN and CDR2 FVKESK. This chain's CDR3 is CASSHGQVGYTEAFF. The CDR3 DNA follows: TGTGCCAGCAGCCATGGGCAGGTTGGTTACACTGAAGCTTTCTTT.

This clonotype was counted between two and nine times. The genes are TRBV27 and TRBJ2-7; 9 bases are shared with TRBD1. This CDR3 is built from 13 residues. V was pared by 3 bases and J by 3 bases, with 0 bases of the junction left unmatched. Germline V CDR1 and CDR2: MNHEY, SMNVEV (reference sequence). CDR3 nucleotides: TGTGCCAGCAGTTTGACAGGGGGCTACGAGCAGTACTTC. Protein sequence: CASSLTGGYEQYF.

The V and J genes are TRBV7-9 and TRBJ1-4; a possible D gene is TRBD1 (5 bases). The length of the CDR3 is 14 residues. Trimming stripped 4 bases from V and 8 bases from J, with 14 bases between. Germline values: CDR1 SEHNR, CDR2 FQNEAQ (reference sequence). Here the CDR3 DNA reads TGTGCCAGCAGCTCCCGAGGGGCGGAGGAAAAACTGTTTTTT. Protein sequence: CASSSRGAEEKLFF. The complete variable domain, with remaining parts taken from reference TRBV7-9 and TRBJ1-4, reads DTGVSQNPRHKITKRGQNVTFRCDPISEHNRLYWYRQTLGQGPEFLTYFQNEAQLEKSRLLSDRFSAERPKGSFSTLEIQRTEQGDSAMYLCASSSRGAEEKLFFGSGTQLSVL.

This clonotype was seen only a few times. The chain combines TRBV28 with TRBJ1-1; 9 bases map to TRBD1. Per germline, CDR1 MDHEN and CDR2 SYDVKM. This CDR3 is 13 amino acids long. Unmatched junction bases numbered 0, after V lost 6 bases and J lost 1 base. CDR3 in DNA: TGTGCCAGCAGGGGACAGGGGAACACTGAAGCTTTCTTT. Amino acids: CASRGQGNTEAFF.

This clonotype has just a few counts. This sequence joins TRBV11-2 and TRBJ1-2; D is perhaps TRBD1 (6 bases). The V gene lost 4 bases and the J gene lost 6 bases, with 12 bases spanning the gap. The germline V gene encodes CDR1 SGHAT and CDR2 FQNNGV. The CDR3 is made up of 13 amino acids. The CDR3 bases are TGTGCCAGCAGCTATACAGGGATTAATGGCTACACCTTC. Amino acid sequence: CASSYTGINGYTF.

The genes are TRBV7-6 and TRBJ2-3; 9 bases match TRBD2. Germline V lookup: CDR1 SGHVS, CDR2 FNYEAQ. This CDR3 has 17 amino acids. V was pared by 5 bases and J by 1 base, with 10 bases of the junction left unmatched. This chain's CDR3 is CASSPEFLAGRTDTQYF. DNA of the CDR3: TGTGCCAGCAGCCCCGAGTTTCTAGCGGGACGCACAGATACGCAGTATTTT.

In this sample, this clonotype turned up many times. The genes are TRBV6-1 and TRBJ1-5; 9 bases align to TRBD1. V was pared by 5 bases and J by 3 bases, with 5 bases of the junction left unmatched. Looked up from germline, CDR1 is MNHNS and CDR2 is SASEGT. The CDR3 length is 15 residues. In nucleotides, the CDR3 is TGTGCCAGCAGTTGGACAGGGGCGGACAATCAGCCCCAGCATTTT. It yields the protein CASSWTGADNQPQHF.

This clonotype was detected many times. The chain employs TRBV10-3 and TRBJ2-3, with no clear D. The length of the CDR3 is 15 residues. V dropped 7 bases and J dropped 2 bases, with 16 bases sitting between them. Germline V gives CDR1 ENHRY, CDR2 SYGVKD. The CDR3 sequence is CAITPGLQPTDTQYF. As DNA, the CDR3 is TGTGCCATCACTCCGGGCCTACAGCCCACAGATACGCAGTATTTT.

In this sample, this clonotype turned up many times. V is TRBV20-1 and J is TRBJ1-5; D gene unclear. The CDR3 totals 14 residues. Per the germline V gene, CDR1 is DFQATT and CDR2 is SNEGSKA (reference sequence). Trimming pared 3 bases from V and 4 bases from J, leaving 13 bases between. The CDR3 region has the DNA TGCAGTGCTAGGTCGGCCAGAGTAAATCAGCCCCAGCATTTT. Translated, it gives CSARSARVNQPQHF.

This clonotype was detected ten times or more. V and J are TRBV7-3 and TRBJ2-1, with TRBD2 identical over 8 bases. The CDR3 is made up of 18 amino acids. Germline V lookup: CDR1 SGHTA, CDR2 FQGTGA. The V segment lost 0 bases and the J segment 4 bases; nucleotides outside the gene matches: 11. This CDR3 reads CASSLTKESSGFYNEQFF. CDR3 bases: TGTGCCAGCAGCTTAACGAAGGAATCTAGCGGGTTTTACAATGAGCAGTTCTTC. The full variable domain, in which reference TRBV7-3 and TRBJ2-1 provide the parts outside the CDR3, is GAGVSQTPSNKVTEKGKYVELRCDPISGHTALYWYRQSLGQGPEFLIYFQGTGAADDSGLPNDRFFAVRPEGSVSTLKIQRTERGDSAVYLCASSLTKESSGFYNEQFFGPGTRLTVL.

This clonotype was counted only a few times. The genes are TRBV6-5 and TRBJ2-1, with 15 bases matching TRBD2. Germline CDR1 reads MNHEY; CDR2 reads SVGAGI. The trim removed 5 bases at V and 8 bases at J, leaving 7 bases unmatched. The CDR3 loop spans 16 amino acids. The CDR3 coding sequence is TGTGCCAGCAGTCGGGGACTAGCGGGAGGTATTGATGAGCAGTTCTTC. Translated: CASSRGLAGGIDEQFF.

This clonotype was observed a few times. The CDR3 is CSARSGAFPSYEQYF. CDR3 coding DNA: TGCAGTGCTCGGTCCGGAGCGTTTCCCTCCTACGAGCAGTACTTC. This chain uses TRBV20-1 with TRBJ2-7; D is ambiguous. Germline V lookup: CDR1 DFQATT, CDR2 SNEGSKA (reference sequence). Trimming took off 5 bases at V and 0 bases at J, with 17 bases between the two ends. This CDR3 spans 15 amino acids.

This clonotype was recorded many times. The rearrangement uses TRBV11-2 and TRBJ2-2; D is tentatively TRBD1 or TRBD2 (5 bases each). CDR1 is SGHAT and CDR2 is FQNNGV in the germline V gene. The ends were cut back, 1 base at V and 4 bases at J, with 10 bases in the middle. The CDR3 consists of 15 residues. The CDR3 sequence is CASSLVRGSTGELFF. The CDR3 nucleotides read TGTGCCAGCAGCTTAGTTCGGGGCTCCACCGGGGAGCTGTTTTTT.

The sample holds a few counts of this clonotype. In DNA form, the CDR3 reads TGTGCCAGCAGCCCACCCTGGGATAATTCACCCCTCCACTTT. It specifies CASSPPWDNSPLHF. The chain is built from TRBV3-1 and TRBJ1-6; D uncertain. The V and J ends lost 4 bases and 5 bases respectively, with 9 bases between them. Germline V gene lookup returns CDR1 LGHDT and CDR2 YNNKEL (reference sequence). This CDR3 spans 14 amino acids.

The chain joins TRBV16 to TRBJ1-4, with 10 positions matching TRBD1. V was clipped by 5 bases and J by 7 bases; unmatched bases: 4. The CDR3 sequence is 14 residues long. From germline, CDR1 is KGHSY and CDR2 FQNENV. CDR3 protein: CASSSGTGVEKLFF. DNA of the CDR3: TGTGCCAGCAGCTCCGGGACAGGGGTTGAAAAACTGTTTTTT.

This clonotype was seen at least ten times. The chain combines TRBV5-1 with TRBJ2-2; no clear D. The CDR3 is 15 residues long. V lost 4 bases, J lost 5 bases, and 15 bases lay in between. Germline V gives CDR1 SGHRS, CDR2 YFSETQ. The CDR3 here is CASSLDMVGTGELFF. CDR3 bases: TGCGCCAGCAGCCTAGACATGGTGGGGACCGGGGAGCTGTTTTTT.

The table lists this clonotype with many counts. V is TRBV7-2 and J is TRBJ2-1; 8 bases fit TRBD2. J lost 3 bases, V lost 4 bases, and 14 bases had no gene match. Germline V lookup: CDR1 SGHTA, CDR2 FQGNSA. This CDR3 has 18 residues. The CDR3 here is CASSSLRFSGEFYNEQFF. The CDR3 bases are TGTGCCAGCAGCTCCCTAAGATTTAGCGGGGAGTTCTACAATGAGCAGTTCTTC.

This clonotype was observed at least ten times. The rearrangement links TRBV11-2 to TRBJ2-5; 7 nucleotides align to TRBD1. Trimming took 5 bases from V and 2 from J; bases not matched to a gene: 2. There are 13 residues in the CDR3. Germline V gene data show CDR1 as SGHAT and CDR2 as FQNNGV. CDR3 amino acids: CASSRDRQETQYF. In DNA, the CDR3 is TGTGCCAGCAGCCGGGACAGACAAGAGACCCAGTACTTC.

The gene calls are TRBV29-1 and TRBJ1-1, with D perhaps matching TRBD1 (5 bases). Germline CDR1 is SQVTM and CDR2 is ANQGSEA. The V end was cut by 3 bases, the J end by 1 base, with 9 bases between. The CDR3 runs 13 residues. CDR3 nucleotide sequence: TGCAGCGTTGACGCGGGACCGAACACTGAAGCTTTCTTT. Protein: CSVDAGPNTEAFF. The full variable domain, with the rest looked up from reference TRBV29-1 and TRBJ1-1, is SAVISQKPSRDICQRGTSLTIQCQVDSQVTMMFWYRQQPGQSLTLIATANQGSEATYESGFVIDKFPISRPNLTFSTLTVSNMSPEDSSIYLCSVDAGPNTEAFFGQGTRLTVV.

This clonotype was seen repeatedly, ten times or more. V usage is TRBV7-2 and J usage is TRBJ1-1, with D possibly being TRBD1 (5 bases). The CDR3 spans 14 residues. V lost 2 bases, J lost 4 bases, and 11 bases lay in between. Germline CDR1 reads SGHTA; CDR2 reads FQGNSA. For the CDR3, the DNA is TGTGCCAGCAGCTTATATACGGGGGGCACTGAAGCTTTCTTT. Protein: CASSLYTGGTEAFF.